This note documents a single TCR beta chain sequence. The antigen is not known. RNA was extracted and reverse transcribed into cDNA as the sequencing template. Profiled with immunoSEQ multiplex PCR; TCRdb holds only in-frame clones, not every one. This sample has some 240,000 clones, with approximately 57% found just once. Indicated treatment: oral pan-JAK inhibitor, 5-10 mg twice daily. Germline loops: CDR1 SQVTM, CDR2 ANQGSEA. This CDR3 contains 19 residues. Trimming took off 5 bases at V and 0 bases at J, with 26 bases between the two ends. The sample comes from a study of CD8+ T cells in alopecia areata. Study outcomes and limitations: Many expanded lesional clones stayed in scalp and blood while on tofacitinib.

This clonotype was sampled from a human donor with alopecia areata. The chain uses TRBV29-1 and TRBJ1-5; tentatively, D is TRBD1 (6 bases). Sequenced material: CD4+ T cells sorted from blood, taken at week 4, from a patient treated with tofacitinib. The CDR3 DNA reads TGCAGCGTTATTCGCACCGGGACAACAAGCGTCTTTAGCAATCAGCCCCAGCATTTT. Protein: CSVIRTGTTSVFSNQPQHF.